This T cell receptor (beta chain) appears in the sequencing data of a study of cytomegalovirus exposure and HLA in healthy donors. Study-level results: Most observed TCR sequences were rare, whereas some public TCRs were detected in many donors. Later analysis suggested links between common viral pathogens and several top significant clusters.

60 Vbeta and 13 Jbeta primers were used in PCR. Method: immunoSEQ multiplex PCR; TCRdb's copy keeps in-frame clones and lacks some. The sample shows around 190,000 clones, about 9% of them seen only once. Details on this clone: Its matching antigen is unknown.

Unmatched junction bases numbered 4, after V lost 0 bases and J lost 4 bases. The CDR3 is 14 amino acids. Germline lookup yields CDR1 SGHRS and CDR2 YFSETQ. The source material was PBMCs. J is TRBJ2-7 and V is TRBV5-1, with TRBD2 matching over 7 bases. This TCR was sampled from a woman between 25 and 40 years old in good health and CMV-seropositive. The CDR3 nucleotides are TGCGCCAGCAGCTTGGGCGGGAGCGTTTACGAGCAGTACTTC. Protein product: CASSLGGSVYEQYF. The entire variable domain, with the rest obtained from reference TRBV5-1 and TRBJ2-7, is as follows: KAGVTQTPRYLIKTRGQQVTLSCSPISGHRSVSWYQQTPGQGLQFLFEYFSETQRNKGNFPGRFSGRQFSNSRSEMNVSTLELGDSALYLCASSLGGSVYEQYFGPGTRLTVT.